This record looks at one T cell receptor beta chain sequence and its context. Mismatch with germline at one junction end may stem from a read error. Time point noted: newly diagnosed GD, antithyroid drugs for less than 3 months. From RNA extracted from PBMCs, the TCR library was made. Blood from the periphery, nine milliliters in all, was drawn into EDTA tubes. This sample is drawn from a study of regulatory T cells in long-lasting Graves disease. Arm-PCR of CDR3 regions and iRepertoire HTBI primers were the basis on which TCR beta libraries were built. As originally analysed: The samples included 62 TRBV and more than 12 TRBJ segments. One entry per CDR3 protein, called by TCRdb with MiXCR from the multiplex PCR reads. For this entry, the V and J calls and clone size follow TCRdb and not the study's own pipeline. The table includes hundreds of thousands of distinct CDR3 sequences, roughly 14% detected once.

Germline CDR1 reads MRHNA; CDR2 reads SNTAGT. This CDR3 contains 15 residues. This sample also belongs to another study, concerning T cells in Graves' hyperthyroidism and ophthalmopathy. From that report: The study used the HTBI primer set for a first-round RT-PCR of the TCR CDR3.

V is TRBV6-4 and J is TRBJ2-1; 7 bases fit TRBD2. This clonotype was obtained from a man aged 25 to 40 with Graves disease. Sequenced here: peripheral blood mononuclear cells (PBMCs), sampled at new diagnosis, from a patient treated with antithyroid drugs. CDR3 bases: TGTGCCAGCAGTTACTCGTCCCTAGCGGCGAATGAGCAGTTCTTC. This gives the protein CASSYSSLAANEQFF.